This note documents a single T cell receptor beta chain sequence. Its antigen is unidentified. Germline CDR1 reads SGDLS; CDR2 reads YYNGEE. V lost 1 base and J lost 7; bases outside the gene matches: 8. The CDR3 consists of 15 residues. Assay used: immunoSEQ multiplex PCR; TCRdb lists only in-frame clones, some missing. The sample has some 64,000 clones, approximately 88% seen once. This record belongs to a study of OX40 agonist ivuxolimab in advanced cancers. Study information: Patients were given ivuxolimab, an antibody that agonizes OX40 (CD134). The group had a mean age of 60 years, ranged from roughly 23 to 79, and was around 82% male.

Findings of the study overall: No determination was made of the antigen specificity of the expanded peripheral T cells. The study found among the lowest clonal expansion in partial responders at 0.1-3.0 mg/kg.

Sequenced here: CD4+ or CD8+ T cells sorted from blood, sampled in a trial of the OX40 agonist ivuxolimab. The sequence came from an adult with an advanced solid tumor such as melanoma, head and neck, liver or kidney cancer. The V and J genes are TRBV9 and TRBJ2-1; the match to TRBD2 covers 7 bases. CDR3 coding DNA: TGTGCCAGCAGCGTAATCGGGGGGTTTAGAAATGAGCAGTTCTTC. Amino acid sequence: CASSVIGGFRNEQFF.